The present T cell receptor beta chain was sequenced within a study of T cell repertoires in cytomegalovirus infection. Study-level background: Shared public TCR beta signatures pointed to both CMV infection and a matching HLA type.

MiXCR, run by TCRdb on the reads, gives a single entry per CDR3 protein. Among under 800,000 distinct CDR3 sequences listed, roughly 26% were seen once. This clonotype was counted ten times or more. The sample comprised CD8+ T cells from PBMCs. The receptor comes from a human donor in good health (CMV status not recorded). Some clones in this sample may be carry-over from other donors' samples.

The CDR3 DNA follows: TGTGCCAGCAGCATAGGCGGGGGGTTCTACAATGAGCAGTTCTTC. Translated, it gives CASSIGGGFYNEQFF. The chain employs TRBV7-2 and TRBJ2-1, with 8 bases aligning to TRBD2. Unmatched junction bases numbered 6, after V lost 5 bases and J lost 3 bases. The germline V gene has CDR1 SGHTA and CDR2 FQGNSA. The CDR3 length is 15 residues.